This T cell receptor (beta chain) was captured in a study of CD8+ T cells in alopecia areata. Study results and caveats: In scalp samples, resident alphabeta T cells of normal skin are also sequenced.

Trimming removed 5 bases from V and 6 bases from J; junction bases left unmatched: 9. This CDR3 region has 13 residues. Germline V lookup: CDR1 SQVTM, CDR2 ANQGSEA. Extracted RNA was reverse transcribed into cDNA, the sequencing template. The method was immunoSEQ multiplex PCR; TCRdb's version includes in-frame clones alone and lacks a portion of them. The table shows 95,000 to 150,000 clones, with around 45% occurring only once. Alopecia areata patients provided lesional scalp punch biopsies and peripheral blood. Cell sorting on a FACSAria was used to separate CD4+ and CD8+ T cells from the PBMCs. This clone was found a few times. The antigen is unknown.

Source material: NKG2D-low CD8+ T cells sorted from blood. The receptor was isolated from a human donor with alopecia areata. V is TRBV29-1 and J is TRBJ1-2, with 7 bases matching TRBD1. CDR3 loop: CSVIPDRRDGYTF. CDR3 DNA sequence: TGCAGCGTTATACCGGACAGGCGGGATGGCTACACCTTC.